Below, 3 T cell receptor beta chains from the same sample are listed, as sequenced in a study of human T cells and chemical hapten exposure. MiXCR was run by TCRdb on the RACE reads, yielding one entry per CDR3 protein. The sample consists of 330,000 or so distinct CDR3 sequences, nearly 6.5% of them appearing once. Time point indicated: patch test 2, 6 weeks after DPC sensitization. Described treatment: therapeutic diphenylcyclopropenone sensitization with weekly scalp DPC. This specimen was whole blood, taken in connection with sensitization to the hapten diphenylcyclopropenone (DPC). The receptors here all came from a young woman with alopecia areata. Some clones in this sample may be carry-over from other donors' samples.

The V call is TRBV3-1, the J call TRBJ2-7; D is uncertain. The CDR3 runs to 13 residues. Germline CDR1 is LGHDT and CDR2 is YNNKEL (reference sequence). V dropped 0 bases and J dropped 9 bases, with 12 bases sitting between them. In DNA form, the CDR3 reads TGTGCCAGCAGCCAAGATTCGGGCACCGCGCAGTACTTC. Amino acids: CASSQDSGTAQYF.

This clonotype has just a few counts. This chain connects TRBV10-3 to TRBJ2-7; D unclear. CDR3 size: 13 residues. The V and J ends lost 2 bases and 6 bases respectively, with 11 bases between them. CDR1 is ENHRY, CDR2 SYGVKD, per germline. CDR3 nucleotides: TGTGCCATCAGTGAGAAAGGGCCCCTCGAGCAGTACTTC. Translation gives CAISEKGPLEQYF.

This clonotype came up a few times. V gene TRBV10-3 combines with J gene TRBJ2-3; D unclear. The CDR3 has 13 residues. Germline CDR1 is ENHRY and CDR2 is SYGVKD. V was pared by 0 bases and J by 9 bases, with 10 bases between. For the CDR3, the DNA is TGTGCCATCAGTGAGTCGAATCCGAAGACGCAGTATTTT. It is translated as CAISESNPKTQYF.